This TCR beta chain was identified during a study of T cells in Graves' hyperthyroidism and ophthalmopathy. Study findings and constraints: Ophthalmopathy got predicted by the model a median about 6.5 months before its onset.

This CDR3 is 13 amino acids long. CDR1 MNHEY and CDR2 SVGAGI come from the germline V gene. Trimming cost V 6 bases and J 6 bases; bases outside gene matches: 4. Ophthalmopathy in the patients scored at least 3 on Clinical Activity Score and at least 4 on NOSPECS grade, lasting under 3 months. Notes on this clonotype: Its target is unknown.

Using RNA transcripts as the source, TCR beta CDR3 regions were amplified. Primed by the HTBI set, a first-round RT-PCR was run on the TCR CDR3. TCRdb reprocessed the multiplex PCR reads via MiXCR and lists one record per CDR3 protein. The data contain 550,000 to 700,000 distinct CDR3 sequences, approximately 14% of them singletons. The chain couples TRBV6-5 to TRBJ2-4; 8 positions agree with TRBD1. Sequencing was performed on blood. The TCR was taken from a woman aged 40 to 50 with Graves' ophthalmopathy. The CDR3 DNA follows: TGTGCCAGCAGCGACAGGGGTGGAAACATTCAGTACTTC. This codes for CASSDRGGNIQYF.